This T cell receptor beta chain was documented in a study of blood T cell repertoires in COVID-19. The assay was immunoSEQ multiplex PCR, and TCRdb's table has in-frame clones only and misses some. Of 200,000 to 300,000 clones listed, about nine tenths are singletons. The specimen sequenced was peripheral blood. This TCR was recovered from a man between 60 and 75 years old who had recovered from COVID-19.

The CDR3 DNA reads TGTGCCAGCAGCTTAGGAGGGGGCGCGGACACCGGGGAGCTGTTTTTT. Protein product: CASSLGGGADTGELFF. The chain employs TRBV7-9 and TRBJ2-2; TRBD1 agrees at 7 bases. The CDR3 contains 16 residues. J was trimmed by 3 bases and V by 1 base; bases with no gene match: 5. Germline CDR1 SEHNR, CDR2 FQNEAQ (reference sequence).